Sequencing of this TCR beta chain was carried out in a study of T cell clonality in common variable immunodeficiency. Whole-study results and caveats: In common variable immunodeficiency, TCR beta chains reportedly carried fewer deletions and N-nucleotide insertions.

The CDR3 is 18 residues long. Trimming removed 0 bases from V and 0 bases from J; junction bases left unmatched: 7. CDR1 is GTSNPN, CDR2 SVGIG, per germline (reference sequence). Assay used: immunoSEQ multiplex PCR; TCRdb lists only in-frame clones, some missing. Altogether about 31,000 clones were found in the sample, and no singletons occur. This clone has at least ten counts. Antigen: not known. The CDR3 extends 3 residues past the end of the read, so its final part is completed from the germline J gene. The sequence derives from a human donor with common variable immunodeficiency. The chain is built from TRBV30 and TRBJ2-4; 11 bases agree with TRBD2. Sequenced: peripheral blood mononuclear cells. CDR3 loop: CAWSVGLAGGLAKNIQYF. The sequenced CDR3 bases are TGTGCCTGGAGTGTAGGGCTAGCGGGGGGATTAGCCAAAAACATT.